This paragraph reports one TCR beta chain. Its matching antigen is unknown. This CDR3 region has 16 residues. The trim removed 2 bases at V and 5 bases at J, leaving 12 bases unmatched. From germline, CDR1 is GTSNPN and CDR2 SVGIG (reference sequence). These data belong to a study of cytomegalovirus exposure and HLA in healthy donors. Findings and caveats of the study: Among TCR beta chains, those listed as cytomegalovirus-associated numbered fewer than 200.

13 Jbeta primers and 60 Vbeta primers were used for the PCR. Repertoires were generated with immunoSEQ multiplex PCR, while TCRdb's copy carries only in-frame clones and drops some. The sample's table shows some 56,000 clones. The TCR was taken from a woman in her 30s in good health and CMV-seropositive. The sequencing input was PBMCs. This chain connects TRBV30 to TRBJ1-2; 9 nucleotides agree with TRBD1. The CDR3 loop is CAWSRDRAKGPYGYTF. The CDR3 DNA is TGTGCCTGGAGTCGGGACAGGGCTAAGGGGCCATATGGCTACACCTTC.